The 8 T cell receptor beta chains given below trace back to one sample, sequenced in a study of T cell repertoires in cytomegalovirus infection. Antigen specificity for these receptors is unknown. TCRdb reprocessed the reads via MiXCR and lists one record per CDR3 protein. This sample has about 360,000 distinct CDR3 sequences; approximately 30% occur once, and the top ten carry 13%. The sequences come from cultured PBMCs, collected from culture after CMV antigen stimulation. The receptors derive from a human donor in good health (CMV status not recorded). Some clones in this sample may be carry-over from other donors' samples.

CDR3 region: CASSPEGSGLTDTQYF. The CDR3 coding sequence is TGTGCCAGCAGCCCCGAGGGTAGCGGTCTCACAGATACGCAGTATTTT. The V call is TRBV7-6, the J call TRBJ2-3; TRBD2 is a possible D gene (6 bases). Germline loops: CDR1 SGHVS, CDR2 FNYEAQ. V was trimmed by 5 bases and J by 2 bases, leaving 17 bases between them. This CDR3 region has 16 residues.

The sample holds a few counts of this clonotype. The V and J genes are TRBV19 and TRBJ2-1; D remains ambiguous. The V gene's germline CDR1 is LNHDA and CDR2 SQIVND (reference sequence). The CDR3 sequence is 11 residues long. V gave up 7 bases and J gave up 2 bases, with 3 bases separating them. CDR3 bases: TGTGCCAGTAACACCTACAATGAGCAGTTCTTC. Its translation: CASNTYNEQFF.

This chain connects TRBV28 to TRBJ2-7; possible D gene TRBD1, 6 bases. Germline CDR1 reads MDHEN; CDR2 reads SYDVKM. V shed 6 bases and J shed 0 bases, with 15 bases lying between them. This CDR3 comprises 15 residues. The CDR3, as DNA: TGTGCCAGCAGCCGTGGGGACATTAGCTCCTACGAGCAGTACTTC. This translates into CASSRGDISSYEQYF. Combining the CDR3 with reference TRBV28 and TRBJ2-7 gives the whole variable domain DVKVTQSSRYLVKRTGEKVFLECVQDMDHENMFWYRQDPGLGLRLIYFSYDVKMKEKGDIPEGYSVSREKKERFSLILESASTNQTSMYLCASSRGDISSYEQYFGPGTRLTVT.

The J gene is TRBJ2-3, the V gene TRBV2; D perhaps matches TRBD2 (7 bases). Germline CDR1 reads SNHLY; CDR2 reads FYNNEI. With 8 bases removed from V and 4 bases from J, the gap between germline ends came to 19 bases. CDR3 length equals 15 residues. CDR3 nucleotides: TGTGCCAGCGGGGGGGCTACCAATTTCCCAGATACGCAGTATTTT. It yields the protein CASGGATNFPDTQYF.

This clonotype came up a few times. This chain joins TRBV7-2 and TRBJ1-5; D call uncertain. The germline CDR1 and CDR2 sequences are SGHTA and FQGNSA. The CDR3 extends over 15 amino acids. V was trimmed by 1 base and J by 3 bases, leaving 10 bases between them. The CDR3 sequence: CASSLVLGINQPQHF. The CDR3 DNA follows: TGTGCCAGCAGCTTAGTCTTAGGGATCAATCAGCCCCAGCATTTT.

This clonotype was recorded at least ten times. The chain has TRBV7-6 and TRBJ2-2; 8 nucleotides line up with TRBD1. CDR3 length: 14 residues. The germline V gene encodes CDR1 SGHVS and CDR2 FNYEAQ. Trimming at V came to 2 bases and at J to 7 bases, leaving 3 bases not matched to a gene. CDR3 sequence reads: CASSLRTGNGELFF. The CDR3 DNA reads as TGTGCCAGCAGCTTACGGACAGGGAACGGGGAGCTGTTTTTT.

This clonotype appeared many times. This chain joins TRBV7-2 and TRBJ1-6, with D tentatively TRBD1 (5 bases). The CDR3 sequence is 15 residues long. The germline CDR1 and CDR2 sequences are SGHTA and FQGNSA. Trimming removed 5 bases from V and 6 bases from J, with 14 bases in between. The CDR3 DNA follows: TGTGCCAGCAGCCGGGGAGCACAGGCTAATTCACCCCTCCACTTT. Translating it yields CASSRGAQANSPLHF.

The rearrangement links TRBV27 to TRBJ2-3; 7 nucleotides match TRBD2. J was trimmed by 10 bases and V by 3 bases; bases with no gene match: 13. Germline CDR1 reads MNHEY; CDR2 reads SMNVEV (reference sequence). This CDR3 is 15 amino acids long. DNA for the CDR3: TGTGCCAGCAGTTTTTGGCGGGAGCCCCTAAGTCCGCAGTATTTT. Translating it yields CASSFWREPLSPQYF.